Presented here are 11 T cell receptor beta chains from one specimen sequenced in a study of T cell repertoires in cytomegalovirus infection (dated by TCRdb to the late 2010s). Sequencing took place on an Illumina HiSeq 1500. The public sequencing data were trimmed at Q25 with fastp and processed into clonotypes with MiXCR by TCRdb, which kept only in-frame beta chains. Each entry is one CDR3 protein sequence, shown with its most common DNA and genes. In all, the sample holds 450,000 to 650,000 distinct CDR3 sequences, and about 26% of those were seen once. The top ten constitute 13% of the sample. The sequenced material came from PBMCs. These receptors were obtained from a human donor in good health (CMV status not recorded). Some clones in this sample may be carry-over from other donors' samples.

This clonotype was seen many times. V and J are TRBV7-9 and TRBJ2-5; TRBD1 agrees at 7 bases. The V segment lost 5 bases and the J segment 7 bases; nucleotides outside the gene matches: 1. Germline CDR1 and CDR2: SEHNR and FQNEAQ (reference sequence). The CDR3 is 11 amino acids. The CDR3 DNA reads TGTGCCAGCAGCCCAGGGGGGACCCAGTACTTC. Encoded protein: CASSPGGTQYF.

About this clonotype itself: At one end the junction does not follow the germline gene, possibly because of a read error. The CDR3, as DNA: TGTGCCAGCAGCTCGCCGGTGAAAACTGAAGCTTTCTTT. Amino acid sequence: CASSSPVKTEAFF. This rearrangement joins TRBV7-2 to TRBJ1-1, with D unclear. The CDR3 length is 13 residues. Germline-derived CDR1 and CDR2 are SGHTA and FQGNSA.

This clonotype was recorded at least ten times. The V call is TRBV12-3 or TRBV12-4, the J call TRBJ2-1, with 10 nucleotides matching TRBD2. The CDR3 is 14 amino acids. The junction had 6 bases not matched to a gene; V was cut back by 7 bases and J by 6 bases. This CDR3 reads CASIPGLAVNEQFF. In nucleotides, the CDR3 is TGTGCCAGCATCCCCGGACTAGCGGTCAATGAGCAGTTCTTC.

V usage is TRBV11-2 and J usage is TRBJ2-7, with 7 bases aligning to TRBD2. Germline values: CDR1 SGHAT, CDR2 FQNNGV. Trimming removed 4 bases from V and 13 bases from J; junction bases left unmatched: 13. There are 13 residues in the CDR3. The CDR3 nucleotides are TGTGCCAGCAGCTCCCCAATCCAGCGGGATTACTACGTC. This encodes CASSSPIQRDYYV.

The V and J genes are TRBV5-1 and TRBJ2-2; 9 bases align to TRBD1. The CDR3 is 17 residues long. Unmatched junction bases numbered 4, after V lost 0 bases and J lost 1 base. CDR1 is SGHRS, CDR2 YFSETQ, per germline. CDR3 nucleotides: TGCGCCAGCAGCTTGGACCCGGACAGGGGGAACACCGGGGAGCTGTTTTTT. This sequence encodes CASSLDPDRGNTGELFF. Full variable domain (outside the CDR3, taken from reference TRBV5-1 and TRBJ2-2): KAGVTQTPRYLIKTRGQQVTLSCSPISGHRSVSWYQQTPGQGLQFLFEYFSETQRNKGNFPGRFSGRQFSNSRSEMNVSTLELGDSALYLCASSLDPDRGNTGELFFGEGSRLTVL.

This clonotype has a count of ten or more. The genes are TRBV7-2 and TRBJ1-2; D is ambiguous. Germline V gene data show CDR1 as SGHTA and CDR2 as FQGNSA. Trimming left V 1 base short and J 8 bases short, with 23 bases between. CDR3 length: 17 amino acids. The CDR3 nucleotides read TGTGCCAGCAGCTTAGACACCCCGACAACGGGGTCATCGGGCTACACCTTC. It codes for CASSLDTPTTGSSGYTF.

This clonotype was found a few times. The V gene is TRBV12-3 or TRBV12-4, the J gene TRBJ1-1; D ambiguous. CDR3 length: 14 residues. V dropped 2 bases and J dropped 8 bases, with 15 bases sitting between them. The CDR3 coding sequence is TGTGCCAGCAGTTTAAGTGTTTCCGCGGGGGAAGCTTTCTTT. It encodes CASSLSVSAGEAFF.

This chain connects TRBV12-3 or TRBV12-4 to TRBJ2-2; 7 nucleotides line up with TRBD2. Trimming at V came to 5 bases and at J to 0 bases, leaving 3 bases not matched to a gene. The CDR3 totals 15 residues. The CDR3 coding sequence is TGTGCCAGCAGTGGGGGGGACGCGAACACCGGGGAGCTGTTTTTT. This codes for CASSGGDANTGELFF.

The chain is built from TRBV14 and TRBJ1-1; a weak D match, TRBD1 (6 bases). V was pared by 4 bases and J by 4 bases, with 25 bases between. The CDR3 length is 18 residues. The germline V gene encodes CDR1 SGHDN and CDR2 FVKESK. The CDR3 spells CASSPWGGRSVGGTEAFF. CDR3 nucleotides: TGTGCCAGCAGCCCCTGGGGGGGGCGGTCGGTCGGGGGCACTGAAGCTTTCTTT.

This CDR3 reads CASSWDGDGYTF. As DNA, the CDR3 is TGTGCCAGCAGCTGGGACGGAGATGGCTACACCTTC. This chain joins TRBV6-6 and TRBJ1-2; D might be TRBD1 (5 bases). V shed 6 bases and J shed 6 bases, with 11 bases lying between them. This CDR3 comprises 12 residues. CDR1 and CDR2 (germline): MNHNY, SVGAGI (reference sequence).

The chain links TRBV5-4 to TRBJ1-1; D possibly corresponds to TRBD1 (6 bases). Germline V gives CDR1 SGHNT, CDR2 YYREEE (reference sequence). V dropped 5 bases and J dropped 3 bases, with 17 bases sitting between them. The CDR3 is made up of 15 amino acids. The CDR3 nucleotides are TGTGCCAGCAGTACCGGCAAGGGGGGATACACTGAAGCTTTCTTT. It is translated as CASSTGKGGYTEAFF.